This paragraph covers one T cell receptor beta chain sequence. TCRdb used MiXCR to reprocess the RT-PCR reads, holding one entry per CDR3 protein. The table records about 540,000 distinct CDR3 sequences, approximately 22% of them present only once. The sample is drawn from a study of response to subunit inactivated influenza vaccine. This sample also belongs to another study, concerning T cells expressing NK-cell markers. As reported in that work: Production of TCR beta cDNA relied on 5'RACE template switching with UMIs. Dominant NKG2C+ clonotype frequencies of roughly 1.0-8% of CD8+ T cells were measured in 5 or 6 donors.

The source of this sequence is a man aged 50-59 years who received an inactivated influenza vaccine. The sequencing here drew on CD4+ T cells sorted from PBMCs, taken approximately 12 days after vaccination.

This chain's CDR3 is CSVAYSANYGYTF. DNA of the CDR3: TGCAGCGTTGCGTACAGTGCAAACTATGGCTACACCTTC. This rearrangement joins TRBV29-1 to TRBJ1-2, with unresolved D. This CDR3 region has 13 residues. Germline loops: CDR1 SQVTM, CDR2 ANQGSEA. Trimming took 4 bases from V and 2 from J, leaving 11 bases between them. Looking up the rest from reference TRBV29-1 and TRBJ1-2 gives the full variable domain: SAVISQKPSRDICQRGTSLTIQCQVDSQVTMMFWYRQQPGQSLTLIATANQGSEATYESGFVIDKFPISRPNLTFSTLTVSNMSPEDSSIYLCSVAYSANYGYTFGSGTRLTVV.